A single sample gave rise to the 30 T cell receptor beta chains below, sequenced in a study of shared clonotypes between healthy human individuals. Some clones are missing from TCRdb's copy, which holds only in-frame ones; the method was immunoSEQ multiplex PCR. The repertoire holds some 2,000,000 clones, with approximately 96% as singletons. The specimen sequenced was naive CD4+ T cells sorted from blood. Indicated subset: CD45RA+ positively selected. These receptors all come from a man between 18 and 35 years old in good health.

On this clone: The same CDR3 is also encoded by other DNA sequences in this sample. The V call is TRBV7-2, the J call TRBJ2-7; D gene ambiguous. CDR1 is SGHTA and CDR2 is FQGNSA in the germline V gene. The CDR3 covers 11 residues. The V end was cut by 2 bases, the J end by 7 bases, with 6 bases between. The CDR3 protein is CASSLMGEQYF. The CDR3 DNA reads TGTGCCAGCAGCTTAATGGGGGAGCAGTACTTC.

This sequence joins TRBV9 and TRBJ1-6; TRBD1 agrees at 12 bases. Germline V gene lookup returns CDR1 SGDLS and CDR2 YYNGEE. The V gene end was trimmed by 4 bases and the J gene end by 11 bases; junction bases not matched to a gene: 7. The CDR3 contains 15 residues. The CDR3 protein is CASSRGDRGPAPLHF. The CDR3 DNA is TGTGCCAGCAGCAGAGGGGACAGGGGGCCGGCACCCCTCCACTTT.

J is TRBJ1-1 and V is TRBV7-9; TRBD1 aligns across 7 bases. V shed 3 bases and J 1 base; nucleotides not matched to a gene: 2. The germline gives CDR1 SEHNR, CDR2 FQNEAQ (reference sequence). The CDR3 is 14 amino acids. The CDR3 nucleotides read TGTGCCAGCAGCTTTAACAGGGGGAACACTGAAGCTTTCTTT. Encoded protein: CASSFNRGNTEAFF.

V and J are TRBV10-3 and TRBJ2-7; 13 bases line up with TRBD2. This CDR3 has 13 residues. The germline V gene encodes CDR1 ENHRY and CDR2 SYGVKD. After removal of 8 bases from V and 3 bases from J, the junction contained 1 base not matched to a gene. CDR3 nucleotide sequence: TGTGCCATCGGGACTAGCGGGGACTACGAGCAGTACTTC. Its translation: CAIGTSGDYEQYF.

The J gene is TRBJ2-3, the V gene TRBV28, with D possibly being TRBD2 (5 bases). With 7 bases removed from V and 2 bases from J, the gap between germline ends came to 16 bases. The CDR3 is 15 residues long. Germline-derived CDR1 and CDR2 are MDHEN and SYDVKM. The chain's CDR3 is CASINSGEYTDTQYF. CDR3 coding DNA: TGTGCCAGCATCAACAGCGGAGAATACACAGATACGCAGTATTTT.

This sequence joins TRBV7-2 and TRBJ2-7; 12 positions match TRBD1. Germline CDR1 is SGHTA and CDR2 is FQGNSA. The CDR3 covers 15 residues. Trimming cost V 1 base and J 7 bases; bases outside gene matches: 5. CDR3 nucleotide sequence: TGTGCCAGCAGCTTAGGGGGACAGGGGGCTGGAGAGCAGTACTTC. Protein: CASSLGGQGAGEQYF.

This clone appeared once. CDR3 residues: CASSPGWGDGELFF. For the CDR3, the DNA is TGTGCCAGCAGCCCCGGATGGGGGGACGGGGAGCTGTTTTTT. V is TRBV5-4 and J is TRBJ2-2; D may be TRBD2 (6 bases). Germline CDR1 reads SGHNT; CDR2 reads YYREEE (reference sequence). CDR3 size: 14 residues. Trimming shortened V by 4 bases and J by 7 bases, and 14 bases separated the two germline ends.

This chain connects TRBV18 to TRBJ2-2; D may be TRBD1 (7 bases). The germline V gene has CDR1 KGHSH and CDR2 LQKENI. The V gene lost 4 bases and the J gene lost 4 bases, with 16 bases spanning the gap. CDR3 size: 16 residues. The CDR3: CASSLKRQGGTGELFF. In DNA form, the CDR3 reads TGTGCCAGCTCACTAAAGAGACAGGGAGGCACCGGGGAGCTGTTTTTT.

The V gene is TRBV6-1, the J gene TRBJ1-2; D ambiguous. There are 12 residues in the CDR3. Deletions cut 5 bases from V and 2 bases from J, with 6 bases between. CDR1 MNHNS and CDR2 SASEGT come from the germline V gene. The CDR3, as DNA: TGTGCCAGCAGTTATGGAAACTATGGCTACACCTTC. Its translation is CASSYGNYGYTF.

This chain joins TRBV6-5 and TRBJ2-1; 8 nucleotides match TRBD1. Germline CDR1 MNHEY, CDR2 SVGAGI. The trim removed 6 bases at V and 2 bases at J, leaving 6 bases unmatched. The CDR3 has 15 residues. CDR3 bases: TGTGCCAGCAGCAGACAGGGGAAGGCCTACAATGAGCAGTTCTTC. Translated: CASSRQGKAYNEQFF.

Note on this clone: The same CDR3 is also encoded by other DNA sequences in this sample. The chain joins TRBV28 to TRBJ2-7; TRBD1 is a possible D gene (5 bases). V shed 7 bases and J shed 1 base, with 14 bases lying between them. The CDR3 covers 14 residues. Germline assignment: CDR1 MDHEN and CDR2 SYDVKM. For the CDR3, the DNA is TGTGCCAGCATACCGGGTGACAGATCCTACGAGCAGTACTTC. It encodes CASIPGDRSYEQYF.

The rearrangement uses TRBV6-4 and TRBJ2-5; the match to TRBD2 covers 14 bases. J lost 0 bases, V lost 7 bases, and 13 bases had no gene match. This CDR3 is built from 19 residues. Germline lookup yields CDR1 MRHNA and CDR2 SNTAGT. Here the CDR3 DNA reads TGTGCCAGCACTCCCGGACTAGCGGGAGGTACTGGCCACCAAGAGACCCAGTACTTC. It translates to CASTPGLAGGTGHQETQYF.

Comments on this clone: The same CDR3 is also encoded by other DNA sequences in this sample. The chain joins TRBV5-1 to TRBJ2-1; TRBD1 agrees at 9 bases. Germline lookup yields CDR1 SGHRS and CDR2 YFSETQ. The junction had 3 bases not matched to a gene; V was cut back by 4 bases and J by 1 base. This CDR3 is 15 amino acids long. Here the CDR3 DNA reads TGCGCCAGCAGCCCTGGGACAGGGTCCTACAATGAGCAGTTCTTC. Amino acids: CASSPGTGSYNEQFF. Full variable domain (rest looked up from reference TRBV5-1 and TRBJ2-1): KAGVTQTPRYLIKTRGQQVTLSCSPISGHRSVSWYQQTPGQGLQFLFEYFSETQRNKGNFPGRFSGRQFSNSRSEMNVSTLELGDSALYLCASSPGTGSYNEQFFGPGTRLTVL.

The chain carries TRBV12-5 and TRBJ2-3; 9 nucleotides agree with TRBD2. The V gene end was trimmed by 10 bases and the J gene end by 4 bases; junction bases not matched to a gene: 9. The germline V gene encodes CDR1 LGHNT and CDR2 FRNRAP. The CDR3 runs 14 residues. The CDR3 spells CATSPGLAADTQYF. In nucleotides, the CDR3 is TGTGCTACCTCCCCGGGACTAGCAGCAGATACGCAGTATTTT.

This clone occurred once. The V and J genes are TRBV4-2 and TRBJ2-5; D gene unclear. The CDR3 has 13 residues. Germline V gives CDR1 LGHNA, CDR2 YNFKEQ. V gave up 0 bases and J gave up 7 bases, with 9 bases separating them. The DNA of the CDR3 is TGTGCCAGCAGCCAAGACTTTAGTGGGACCCAGTACTTC. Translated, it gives CASSQDFSGTQYF.

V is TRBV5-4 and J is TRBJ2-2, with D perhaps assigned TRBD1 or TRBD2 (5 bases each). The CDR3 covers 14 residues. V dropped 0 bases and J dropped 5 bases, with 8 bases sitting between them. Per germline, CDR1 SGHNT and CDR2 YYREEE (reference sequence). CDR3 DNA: TGTGCCAGCAGCTTGGGGGACCGTACCGGGGAGCTGTTTTTT. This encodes CASSLGDRTGELFF.

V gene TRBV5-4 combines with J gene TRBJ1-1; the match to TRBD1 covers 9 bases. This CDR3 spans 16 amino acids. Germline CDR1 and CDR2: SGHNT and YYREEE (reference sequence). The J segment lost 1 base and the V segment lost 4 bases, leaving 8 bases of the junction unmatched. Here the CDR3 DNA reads TGTGCCAGCAGCGCCCGGGACAGGGTGGCGAACACTGAAGCTTTCTTT. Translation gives CASSARDRVANTEAFF. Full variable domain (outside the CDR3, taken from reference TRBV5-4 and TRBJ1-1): ETGVTQSPTHLIKTRGQQVTLRCSSQSGHNTVSWYQQALGQGPQFIFQYYREEENGRGNFPPRFSGLQFPNYSSELNVNALELDDSALYLCASSARDRVANTEAFFGQGTRLTVV.

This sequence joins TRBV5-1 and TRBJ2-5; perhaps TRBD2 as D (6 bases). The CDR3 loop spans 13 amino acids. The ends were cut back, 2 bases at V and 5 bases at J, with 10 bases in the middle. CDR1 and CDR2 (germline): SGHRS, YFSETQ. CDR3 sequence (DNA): TGCGCCAGCAGCTTCGGGAGTTCGGAGACCCAGTACTTC. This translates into CASSFGSSETQYF.

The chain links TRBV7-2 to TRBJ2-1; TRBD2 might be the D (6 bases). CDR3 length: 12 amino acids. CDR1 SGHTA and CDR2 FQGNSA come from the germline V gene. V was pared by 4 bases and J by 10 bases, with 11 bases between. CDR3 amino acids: CASSSLGLEQFF. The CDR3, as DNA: TGTGCCAGCAGCTCCCTAGGACTAGAGCAGTTCTTC.

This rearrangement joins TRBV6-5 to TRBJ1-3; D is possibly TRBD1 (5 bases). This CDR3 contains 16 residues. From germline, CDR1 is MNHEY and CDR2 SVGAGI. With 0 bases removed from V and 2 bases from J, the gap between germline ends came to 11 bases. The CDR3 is CASSYSGPWAGNTIYF. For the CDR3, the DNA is TGTGCCAGCAGTTACTCGGGGCCCTGGGCTGGAAACACCATATATTTT.

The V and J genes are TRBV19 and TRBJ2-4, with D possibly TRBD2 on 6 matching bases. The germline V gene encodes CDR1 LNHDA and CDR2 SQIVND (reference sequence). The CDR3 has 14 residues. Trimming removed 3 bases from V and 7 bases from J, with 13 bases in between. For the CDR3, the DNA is TGTGCCAGTAGTATGACGACTAGGATCAACATTCAGTACTTC. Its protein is CASSMTTRINIQYF.

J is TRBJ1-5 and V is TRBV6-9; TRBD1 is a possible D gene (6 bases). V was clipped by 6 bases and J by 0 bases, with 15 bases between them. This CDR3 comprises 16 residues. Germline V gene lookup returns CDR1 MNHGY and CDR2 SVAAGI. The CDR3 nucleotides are TGTGCCAGCAGCCACAGGGCTCCCTATAGCAATCAGCCCCAGCATTTT. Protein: CASSHRAPYSNQPQHF.

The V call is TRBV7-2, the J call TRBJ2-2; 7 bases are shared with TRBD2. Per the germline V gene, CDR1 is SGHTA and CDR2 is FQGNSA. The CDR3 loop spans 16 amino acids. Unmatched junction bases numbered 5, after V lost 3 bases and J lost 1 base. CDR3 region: CASSLGLMRNTGELFF. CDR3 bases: TGTGCCAGCAGCTTGGGACTAATGAGGAACACCGGGGAGCTGTTTTTT.

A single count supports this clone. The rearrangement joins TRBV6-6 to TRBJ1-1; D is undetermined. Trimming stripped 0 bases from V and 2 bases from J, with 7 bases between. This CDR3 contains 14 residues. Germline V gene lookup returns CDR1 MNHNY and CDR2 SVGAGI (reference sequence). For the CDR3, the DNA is TGTGCCAGCAGTTACTCTAGGGCCAACACTGAAGCTTTCTTT. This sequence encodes CASSYSRANTEAFF.

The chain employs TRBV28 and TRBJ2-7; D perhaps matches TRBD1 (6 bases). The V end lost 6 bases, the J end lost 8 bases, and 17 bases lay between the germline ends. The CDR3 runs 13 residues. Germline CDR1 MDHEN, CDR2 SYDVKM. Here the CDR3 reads CASSPDRALKQYF. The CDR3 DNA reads TGTGCCAGCAGCCCGGACAGAGCATTAAAGCAGTACTTC.

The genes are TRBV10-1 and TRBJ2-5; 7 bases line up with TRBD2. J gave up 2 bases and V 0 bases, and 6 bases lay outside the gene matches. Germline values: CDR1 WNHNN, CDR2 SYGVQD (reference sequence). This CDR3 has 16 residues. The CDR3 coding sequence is TGCGCCAGCAGTGAGTCGCGGAGCGGGGCACAAGAGACCCAGTACTTC. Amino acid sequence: CASSESRSGAQETQYF.

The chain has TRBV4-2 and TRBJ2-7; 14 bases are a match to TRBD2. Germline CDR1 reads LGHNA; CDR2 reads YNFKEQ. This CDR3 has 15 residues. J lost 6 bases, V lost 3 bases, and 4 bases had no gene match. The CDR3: CASSQRLAGGFEQYF. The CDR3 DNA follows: TGTGCCAGCAGCCAGAGACTAGCGGGAGGGTTCGAGCAGTACTTC.

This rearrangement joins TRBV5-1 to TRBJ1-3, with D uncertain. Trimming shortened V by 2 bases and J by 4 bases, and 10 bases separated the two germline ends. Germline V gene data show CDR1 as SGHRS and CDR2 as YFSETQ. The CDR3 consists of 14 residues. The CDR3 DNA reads TGCGCCAGCAGCTTAGGGTCGCGGGGAAACACCATATATTTT. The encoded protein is CASSLGSRGNTIYF. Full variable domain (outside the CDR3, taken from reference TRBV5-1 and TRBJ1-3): KAGVTQTPRYLIKTRGQQVTLSCSPISGHRSVSWYQQTPGQGLQFLFEYFSETQRNKGNFPGRFSGRQFSNSRSEMNVSTLELGDSALYLCASSLGSRGNTIYFGEGSWLTVV.

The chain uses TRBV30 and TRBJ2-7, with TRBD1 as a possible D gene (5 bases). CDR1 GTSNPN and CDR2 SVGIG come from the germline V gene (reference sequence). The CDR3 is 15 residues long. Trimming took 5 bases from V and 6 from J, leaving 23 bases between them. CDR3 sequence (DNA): TGTGCCTGGGGTCAACCCTGGGGCAGGGCGAGCGAGCAGTACTTC. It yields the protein CAWGQPWGRASEQYF.

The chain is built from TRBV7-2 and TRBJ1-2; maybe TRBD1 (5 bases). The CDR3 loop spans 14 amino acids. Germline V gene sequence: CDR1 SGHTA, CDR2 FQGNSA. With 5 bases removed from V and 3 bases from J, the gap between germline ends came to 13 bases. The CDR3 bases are TGTGCCAGCAGCCCCCCCGGGGCATACTATGGCTACACCTTC. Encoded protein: CASSPPGAYYGYTF.